This entry lists 20 T cell receptor beta chains sequenced from one sample in a study of T cell responses to AZD1222 COVID-19 vaccine. Only in-frame clones appear in the TCRdb table, and some are missing; sequencing was by immunoSEQ multiplex PCR. The sample lists about 150,000 clones, 70% to 90% occurring once. This specimen consisted of peripheral blood, obtained on day 0 of AZD1222 vaccination. These receptors were taken from an adult in good health.

This clone showed up just once. CDR3 sequence reads: CASSHYEQFF. Here the CDR3 DNA reads TGTGCCAGCAGCCACTATGAGCAGTTCTTC. The chain has TRBV12-3 or TRBV12-4 and TRBJ2-1; D not resolved. This CDR3 is built from 10 residues. Trimming pared 6 bases from V and 8 bases from J, leaving 5 bases between.

This clone ranks as medium-sized. The gene calls are TRBV14 and TRBJ1-6; TRBD1 matches 8 bases. Germline trimming cut 2 bases from V and 9 bases from J; bases unmatched to any gene: 6. The CDR3 runs to 15 residues. Germline CDR1 SGHDN, CDR2 FVKESK. The CDR3 loop is CASSQQGALGSPLHF. CDR3 bases: TGTGCCAGCAGCCAACAGGGGGCCCTAGGTTCACCCCTCCACTTT.

As regards this clone: Germline is not matched at one junction end, which may reflect a read error. This rearrangement joins TRBV9 to TRBJ2-4; 8 bases align to TRBD1. The V gene's germline CDR1 is SGDLS and CDR2 YYNGEE. The CDR3 loop spans 16 amino acids. CDR3: CAGSQTGGRAKNIQYF. The CDR3 coding sequence is TGTGCCGGCAGCCAAACAGGGGGTAGGGCCAAAAACATTCAGTACTTC.

The chain recombines TRBV5-1 with TRBJ2-1; 7 bases match TRBD1. Losses at the gene ends were 5 bases for V and 4 bases for J; bases not matched to a gene: 15. The germline V gene has CDR1 SGHRS and CDR2 YFSETQ. The CDR3 is 17 amino acids. This chain's CDR3 is CASSSGPRDSYYNEQFF. The DNA for the CDR3 is TGCGCCAGCAGTTCGGGCCCCCGGGACAGCTATTACAATGAGCAGTTCTTC.

J is TRBJ1-2 and V is TRBV15; no reliable D call. This CDR3 contains 16 residues. Germline CDR1 is LNHNV and CDR2 is YYDKDF (reference sequence). V was cut by 0 bases and J by 5 bases, with 16 bases left in between. The CDR3 bases are TGTGCCACCAGCAGAGACAGGACCTCCTTTAAGTATGGCTACACCTTC. This codes for CATSRDRTSFKYGYTF.

The V gene is TRBV6-5, the J gene TRBJ1-1, with D unclear. Germline CDR1 reads MNHEY; CDR2 reads SVGAGI. This CDR3 has 13 amino acids. V dropped 0 bases and J dropped 4 bases, with 6 bases sitting between them. CDR3 region: CASSYSVVTEAFF. The CDR3 DNA reads as TGTGCCAGCAGTTACTCGGTCGTCACTGAAGCTTTCTTT.

V and J are TRBV28 and TRBJ1-1; D not resolved. The CDR3 has 11 amino acids. V shed 7 bases and J shed 6 bases, with 9 bases lying between them. The germline gives CDR1 MDHEN, CDR2 SYDVKM. The CDR3 here is CASILYAEAFF. The DNA for the CDR3 is TGTGCCAGCATCCTTTACGCTGAAGCTTTCTTT.

The chain couples TRBV18 to TRBJ2-1; 7 nucleotides align to TRBD1. The CDR3 loop spans 13 amino acids. CDR1 KGHSH and CDR2 LQKENI come from the germline V gene. The J segment lost 6 bases and the V segment lost 4 bases, leaving 3 bases of the junction unmatched. Written as DNA, the CDR3 is TGTGCCAGCTCACAGGCAGGGGGCAATGAGCAGTTCTTC. Amino acids: CASSQAGGNEQFF.

The J gene is TRBJ2-1, the V gene TRBV12-5, with 9 nucleotides matching TRBD1. This CDR3 has 14 residues. Germline lookup yields CDR1 LGHNT and CDR2 FRNRAP. Trimming at V came to 1 base and at J to 7 bases, leaving 2 bases not matched to a gene. CDR3 bases: TGTGCTAGTGGTTTGGGACAGGGGGGGAATGAGCAGTTCTTC. Translated: CASGLGQGGNEQFF.

V is TRBV9 and J is TRBJ1-5, with 9 bases lining up with TRBD1. The CDR3 runs 15 residues. Germline CDR1 reads SGDLS; CDR2 reads YYNGEE. Trimming removed 4 bases from V and 7 bases from J; junction bases left unmatched: 9. CDR3 sequence (DNA): TGTGCCAGCAGCCCTGGACAGGGGTCAAGCCAGCCCCAGCATTTT. This codes for CASSPGQGSSQPQHF.

The rearrangement links TRBV6-5 to TRBJ1-3, with D unresolved. Germline lookup yields CDR1 MNHEY and CDR2 SVGAGI. Between the trimmed V and J ends, which lost 0 bases and 2 bases, there was a span of 8 bases. CDR3 length: 15 residues. The CDR3 nucleotides are TGTGCCAGCAGTTACTCCACGACACCTGGAAACACCATATATTTT. Protein product: CASSYSTTPGNTIYF.

The chain couples TRBV5-6 to TRBJ2-1; 7 bases line up with TRBD1. The V gene end was trimmed by 7 bases and the J gene end by 3 bases; junction bases not matched to a gene: 7. The CDR3 consists of 14 residues. The V gene's germline CDR1 is SGHDT and CDR2 YYEEEE. The CDR3 reads CASRMTGNYNEQFF. The CDR3 DNA follows: TGTGCCAGCCGTATGACAGGGAACTACAATGAGCAGTTCTTC.

This clone was recorded only once. This chain links TRBV6-5 with TRBJ1-4, with D possibly TRBD1 on 6 matching bases. The CDR3 extends over 15 amino acids. The germline V and J ends were trimmed by 4 bases and 6 bases, with 15 bases remaining between them. Germline V gene lookup returns CDR1 MNHEY and CDR2 SVGAGI. The DNA of the CDR3 is TGTGCCAGCAGTTCCTTTTGGAGGGGGGATGAAAAACTGTTTTTT. Its translation: CASSSFWRGDEKLFF.

This chain joins TRBV6-2 or TRBV6-3 and TRBJ1-6; D gene uncertain. The CDR3 spans 11 residues. Germline CDR1 is MNHEY and CDR2 is SVGEGT. Between the trimmed V and J ends, which lost 4 bases and 9 bases, there was a span of 4 bases. The chain's CDR3 is CASSSVSPLHF. CDR3 sequence (DNA): TGTGCCAGCAGTTCAGTTTCACCCCTCCACTTT.

A single count supports this clone. CDR3 sequence (DNA): TGTGCCAGCAGCCAAACAGGGGGCTGGACTGAAGCTTTCTTT. It translates to CASSQTGGWTEAFF. The chain couples TRBV3-1 (or the pseudogene TRBV3-2) to TRBJ1-1; 9 bases align to TRBD1. The J segment lost 5 bases and the V segment lost 2 bases, leaving 3 bases of the junction unmatched. The CDR3 totals 14 residues. Germline CDR1 reads LGHDT; CDR2 reads YNNKEL (reference sequence).

The chain uses TRBV6-6 and TRBJ1-1; D is possibly TRBD1 (6 bases). V was pared by 4 bases and J by 6 bases, with 12 bases between. Germline-derived CDR1 and CDR2 are MNHNY and SVGAGI (reference sequence). CDR3 length: 13 residues. The DNA for the CDR3 is TGTGCCAGCAGTTCCCCGCGACAGGCTGAAGCTTTCTTT. Amino acids: CASSSPRQAEAFF.

The gene calls are TRBV11-2 and TRBJ2-7; D perhaps matches TRBD2 (5 bases). From germline, CDR1 is SGHAT and CDR2 FQNNGV. This CDR3 has 14 residues. Deletions cut 4 bases from V and 7 bases from J, with 17 bases between. The CDR3 reads CASSSRGQWAEQYF. The CDR3 coding sequence is TGTGCCAGCAGCTCCCGAGGGCAGTGGGCTGAGCAGTACTTC.

This chain joins TRBV28 and TRBJ1-2; D call uncertain. The CDR3 runs to 17 residues. In germline, CDR1 is MDHEN, CDR2 SYDVKM. V dropped 5 bases and J dropped 1 base, with 20 bases sitting between them. The CDR3 coding sequence is TGTGCCAGCAGTGCCTCTCCTTCCGACGGTAGTAACTATGGCTACACCTTC. It yields the protein CASSASPSDGSNYGYTF.

V gene TRBV24-1 combines with J gene TRBJ1-5; the D gene is possibly TRBD1 (6 bases). V was clipped by 6 bases and J by 3 bases, with 8 bases between them. Germline V gene data show CDR1 as KGHDR and CDR2 as SFDVKD. The CDR3 runs 13 residues. Here the CDR3 DNA reads TGTGCCACCAGTCGGGGGCCCAATCAGCCCCAGCATTTT. Protein product: CATSRGPNQPQHF.

To note about this clone: Other DNA sequences of this sample code for an identical CDR3. The chain is built from TRBV7-9 and TRBJ2-7; 8 nucleotides line up with TRBD2. Germline V gives CDR1 SEHNR, CDR2 FQNEAQ (reference sequence). The CDR3 loop spans 15 amino acids. With V trimmed by 5 bases and J by 0 bases, 6 bases remained unmatched. CDR3 loop: CASSPRLAYSYEQYF. Here the CDR3 DNA reads TGTGCCAGCAGCCCCCGACTAGCGTACTCCTACGAGCAGTACTTC. Filled out from reference TRBV7-9 and TRBJ2-7, the complete variable domain reads DTGVSQNPRHKITKRGQNVTFRCDPISEHNRLYWYRQTLGQGPEFLTYFQNEAQLEKSRLLSDRFSAERPKGSFSTLEIQRTEQGDSAMYLCASSPRLAYSYEQYFGPGTRLTVT.